One sample yielded the 2 T cell receptor beta chains listed below, sequenced in a study of blood T cell repertoires in COVID-19. The protocol was immunoSEQ multiplex PCR, while the TCRdb copy is restricted to in-frame clones and leaves out a portion. The table has 150,000 to 200,000 clones, roughly 80% seen once. Sequenced input: PBMCs or T cells enriched from blood (not recorded which). These TCRs come from a woman aged 50 to 60 who had recovered from COVID-19.

This chain links TRBV5-3 with TRBJ2-3, with 10 bases identical to TRBD2. TRBV5-3 is an ORF; its function is uncertain. This CDR3 is built from 15 residues. The ends lost 6 bases at V and 2 bases at J; junction bases unmatched: 6. CDR3 sequence reads: CARTIAGGVTDTQYF. CDR3 sequence (DNA): TGTGCCAGAACCATAGCGGGAGGAGTCACAGATACGCAGTATTTT.

A remark on this clone: Other DNA sequences in this specimen translate into the identical CDR3. The chain joins TRBV28 to TRBJ1-5, with no clear D. Per the germline V gene, CDR1 is MDHEN and CDR2 is SYDVKM. V lost 6 bases and J lost 1, with 10 bases in between. The CDR3 runs to 14 residues. The DNA of the CDR3 is TGTGCCAGCAGCCGAGGAGGGAGCAATCAGCCCCAGCATTTT. Amino acids: CASSRGGSNQPQHF.